This T cell receptor beta chain originates from a study of shared clonotypes between healthy human individuals. The study, taken as a whole, reports: Several donors showed sharing of about 4.7% of naive CD4 clonotypes. Limited genetic and exposure-history diversity came from having few donors. In this cohort, only blood was sampled, and tissue repertoires likely differ. For sorted subsets, rarefaction showed incomplete sequencing despite large depth.

Produced via immunoSEQ multiplex PCR; TCRdb's table is partial and in-frame only. The sample has about a million clones, about 74% seen once. CDR3 size: 17 residues. Trimming removed 5 bases at V and 7 bases at J, with 24 bases between. Germline V CDR1 and CDR2: MDHEN, SYDVKM. There are a few counts of this clone. Its antigen is as yet unknown. The gene calls are TRBV28 and TRBJ1-5; no definite D call. Sample: memory CD4+ T cells sorted from blood. Subset defined: CD45RA-negative fraction. This receptor was identified in a man between 18 and 29 years old in good health. The CDR3 reads CASSLTGARLTGQPQHF. The CDR3 DNA reads TGTGCCAGCAGTCTCACTGGAGCCCGTTTAACGGGACAGCCCCAGCATTTT. The entire variable domain, with the rest obtained from reference TRBV28 and TRBJ1-5, is as follows: DVKVTQSSRYLVKRTGEKVFLECVQDMDHENMFWYRQDPGLGLRLIYFSYDVKMKEKGDIPEGYSVSREKKERFSLILESASTNQTSMYLCASSLTGARLTGQPQHFGDGTRLSIL.